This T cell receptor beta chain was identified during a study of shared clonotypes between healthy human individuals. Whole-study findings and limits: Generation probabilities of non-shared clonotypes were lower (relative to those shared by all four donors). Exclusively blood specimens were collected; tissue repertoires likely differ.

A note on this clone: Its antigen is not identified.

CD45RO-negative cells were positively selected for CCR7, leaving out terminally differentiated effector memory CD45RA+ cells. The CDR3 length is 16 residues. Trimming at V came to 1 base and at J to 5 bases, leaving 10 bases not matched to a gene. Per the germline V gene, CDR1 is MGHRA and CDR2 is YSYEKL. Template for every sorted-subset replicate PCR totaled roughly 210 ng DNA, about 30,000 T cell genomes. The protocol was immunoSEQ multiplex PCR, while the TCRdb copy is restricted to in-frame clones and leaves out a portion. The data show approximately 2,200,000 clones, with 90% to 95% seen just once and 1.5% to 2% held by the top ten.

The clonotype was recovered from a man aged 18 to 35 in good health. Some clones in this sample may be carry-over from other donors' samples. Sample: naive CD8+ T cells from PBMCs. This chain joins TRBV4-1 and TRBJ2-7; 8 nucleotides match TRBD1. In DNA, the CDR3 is TGCGCCAGCAGCCAAGTGTGGACAGGGCATGGCGACGAGCAGTACTTC. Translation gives CASSQVWTGHGDEQYF.